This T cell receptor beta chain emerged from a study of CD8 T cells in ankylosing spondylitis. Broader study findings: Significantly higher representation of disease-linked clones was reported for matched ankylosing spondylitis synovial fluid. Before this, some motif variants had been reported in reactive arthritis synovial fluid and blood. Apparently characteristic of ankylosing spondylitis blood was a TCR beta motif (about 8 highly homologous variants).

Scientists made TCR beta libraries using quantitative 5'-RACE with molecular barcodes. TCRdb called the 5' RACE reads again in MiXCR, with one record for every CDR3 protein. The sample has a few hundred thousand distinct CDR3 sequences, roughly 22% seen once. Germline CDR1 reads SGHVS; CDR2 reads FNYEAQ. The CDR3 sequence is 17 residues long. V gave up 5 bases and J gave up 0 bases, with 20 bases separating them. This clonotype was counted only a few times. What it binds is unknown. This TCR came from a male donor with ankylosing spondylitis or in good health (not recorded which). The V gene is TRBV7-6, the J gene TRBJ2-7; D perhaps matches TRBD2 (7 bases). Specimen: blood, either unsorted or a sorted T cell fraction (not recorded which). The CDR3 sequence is CASSPTIGGDSSYEQYF. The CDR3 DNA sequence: TGTGCCAGCAGCCCCACGATAGGGGGGGATAGCTCCTACGAGCAGTACTTC. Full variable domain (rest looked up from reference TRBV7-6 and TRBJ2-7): GAGVSQSPRYKVTKRGQDVALRCDPISGHVSLYWYRQALGQGPEFLTYFNYEAQQDKSGLPNDRFSAERPEGSISTLTIQRTEQRDSAMYRCASSPTIGGDSSYEQYFGPGTRLTVT.